This T cell receptor (beta chain) was profiled in a study of T cell repertoires in cytomegalovirus infection. TCRdb ran MiXCR on the reads and lists one entry per CDR3 protein. In the table there are approximately 240,000 distinct CDR3 sequences, roughly an eighth of which are singletons. There are many counts of this clonotype. The CDR3 is 14 amino acids. Trimming pared 7 bases from V and 0 bases from J, leaving 12 bases between. Per germline, CDR1 SGHTA and CDR2 FQGNSA. Sample: PBMCs. The gene calls are TRBV7-2 and TRBJ1-1, with D hard to call. The TCR sequence derives from a human donor in good health (CMV status not recorded). Some clones in this sample may be carry-over from other donors' samples. The CDR3 nucleotides are TGTGCCAGCACCTACGTAAACCTGAACACTGAAGCTTTCTTT. It codes for CASTYVNLNTEAFF. Full variable domain (remainder filled in from reference TRBV7-2 and TRBJ1-1): GAGVSQSPSNKVTEKGKDVELRCDPISGHTALYWYRQSLGQGLEFLIYFQGNSAPDKSGLPSDRFSAERTGGSVSTLTIQRTQQEDSAVYLCASTYVNLNTEAFFGQGTRLTVV.